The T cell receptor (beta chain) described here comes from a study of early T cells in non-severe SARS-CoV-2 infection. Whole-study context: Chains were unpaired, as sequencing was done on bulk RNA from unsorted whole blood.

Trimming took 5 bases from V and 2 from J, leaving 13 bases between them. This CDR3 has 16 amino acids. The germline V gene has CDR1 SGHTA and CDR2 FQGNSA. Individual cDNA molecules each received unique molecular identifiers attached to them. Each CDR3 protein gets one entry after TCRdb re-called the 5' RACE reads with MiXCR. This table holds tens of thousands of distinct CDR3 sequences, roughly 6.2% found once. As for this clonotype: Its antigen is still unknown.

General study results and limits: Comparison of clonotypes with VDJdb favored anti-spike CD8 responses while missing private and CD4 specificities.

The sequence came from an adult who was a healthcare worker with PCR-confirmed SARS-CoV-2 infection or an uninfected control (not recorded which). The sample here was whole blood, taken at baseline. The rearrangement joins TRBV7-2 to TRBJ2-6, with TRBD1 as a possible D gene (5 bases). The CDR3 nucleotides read TGTGCCAGCAGCCTTGGACAATTTCCTGGGGCCAACGTCCTGACTTTC. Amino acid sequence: CASSLGQFPGANVLTF.